A selection of T cell receptor beta chains follows, all from one sample in a study of beta chain features in type 1 diabetes. Profiled with immunoSEQ multiplex PCR; TCRdb holds only in-frame clones, not every one. The table lists approximately 120,000 clones, approximately 39% of them singletons. Sequenced material: stem cell memory CD4+ T cells from blood. Receptor source: a woman younger than 35 in good health. Both conserved end residues are part of each CDR3. D genes are given only for firm matches. For some rows the clone size is stated as once, few or many, or as a class when expanded; others skip it.

TRBJ2-2 | NA | TRBV11-2 | NA | TGTGCCAGCAGCTTAAGCACAGGAAGGGCCGGGGAGCTGTTTTTT | CASSLSTGRAGELFF
TRBJ2-1 | TRBD2 | TRBV28 | NA | TGTGCCAGCAGTTCAACCGGGGATAGCGGGAGAAGACGAGGAGGTGAGCAGTTCTTC | CASSSTGDSGRRRGGEQFF
TRBJ2-1 | TRBD2 | TRBV6-4 | few | TGTGCCAGCAGGGTACTAGCGGGAGGGCCATATGAGCAGTTCTTC | CASRVLAGGPYEQFF
TRBJ2-5 | NA | TRBV18 | NA | TGTGCCAGCTCGCAGTACCAAGAGACCCAGTACTTC | CASSQYQETQYF
TRBJ2-3 | TRBD1 | TRBV4-3 | NA | TGCGCCAGCAGCCCGGGGGAAAGGACAGGGGGCTGGACGCAGTATTTT | CASSPGERTGGWTQYF
TRBJ1-1 | NA | TRBV30 | NA | TGTGCCTGGAGTGTACGTGGGCAGGGGAACACTGAAGCTTTCTTT | CAWSVRGQGNTEAFF
TRBJ2-7 | NA | TRBV11-2 | few | TGTGCCAGCAGCTTAGAACACAGCGAGCAGTACTTC | CASSLEHSEQYF
TRBJ1-1 | NA | TRBV11-2 | few | TGTGCCAGCAGCCCTCGGACAGCGAACACTGAAGCTTTCTTT | CASSPRTANTEAFF
TRBJ1-2 | NA | TRBV2 | NA | TGTGCCAGCAGTGAAGCGCCCTGGTCACAGCTGGTCAACTATGGCTACACCTTC | CASSEAPWSQLVNYGYTF
TRBJ1-2 | TRBD1 | TRBV28 | NA | TGTGCCAGCAGCCGGACAGGGGGCGGTGGCTACACCTTC | CASSRTGGGGYTF
TRBJ1-1 | TRBD1 | TRBV7-8 | few | TGTGCCAGCAGCTCACAGGGGCTGAACACTGAAGCTTTCTTT | CASSSQGLNTEAFF
TRBJ2-1 | NA | TRBV30 | many | TGTGCCTGGAGTGTCAGCGGACCATACAATGAGCAGTTCTTC | CAWSVSGPYNEQFF
TRBJ2-1 | TRBD2 | TRBV7-2 | few | TGTGCCAGCAGCCGCGCTACTAGCGGGAGGGACGGTGAGCAGTTCTTC | CASSRATSGRDGEQFF
TRBJ2-5 | TRBD2 | TRBV25-1 | NA | TGTGCCAGCAGTGAGACTAGCCTCCAAGAGACCCAGTACTTC | CASSETSLQETQYF
TRBJ2-3 | NA | TRBV19 | NA | TGTGCCAGTAGTATCATGAGTTCCACAGATACGCAGTATTTT | CASSIMSSTDTQYF